This TCR beta chain came from a study of blood T cell repertoires in COVID-19. The protocol was immunoSEQ multiplex PCR, while the TCRdb copy is restricted to in-frame clones and leaves out a portion. The sample consists of some 120,000 clones, 80% to 90% of them appearing once. This CDR3 comprises 15 residues. With 0 bases removed from V and 4 bases from J, the gap between germline ends came to 12 bases. Per germline, CDR1 KGHSY and CDR2 FQNENV. Sequences were obtained from peripheral blood. The sequence came from a human donor in a cohort sampled during active COVID-19. V gene TRBV16 combines with J gene TRBJ1-1, with D perhaps matching TRBD1 (6 bases). The CDR3 region is CASSQSGGFGTEAFF. The CDR3 bases are TGTGCCAGCAGCCAATCAGGGGGATTTGGCACTGAAGCTTTCTTT.